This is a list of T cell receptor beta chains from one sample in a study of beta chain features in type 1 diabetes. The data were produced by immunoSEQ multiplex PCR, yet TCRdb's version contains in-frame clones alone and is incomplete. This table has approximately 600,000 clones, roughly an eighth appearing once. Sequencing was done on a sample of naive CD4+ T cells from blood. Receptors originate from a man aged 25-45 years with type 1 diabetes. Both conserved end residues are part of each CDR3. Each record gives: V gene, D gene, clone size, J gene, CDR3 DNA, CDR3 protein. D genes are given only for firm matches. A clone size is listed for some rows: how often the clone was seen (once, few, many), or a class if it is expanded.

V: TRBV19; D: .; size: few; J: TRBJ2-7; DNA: TGTGCCAGTAGTACAGGGAGCTACGAGCAGTACTTC; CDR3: CASSTGSYEQYF
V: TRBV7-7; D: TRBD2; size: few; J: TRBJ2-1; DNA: TGTGCTAGCAGCTTAGCGGGGAGCAATGAGCAGTTCTTC; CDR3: CASSLAGSNEQFF
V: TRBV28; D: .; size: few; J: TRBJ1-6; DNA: TGTGCCAGCAGCGGGGGGGAAGCGGATAATTCACCCCTCCACTTT; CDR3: CASSGGEADNSPLHF
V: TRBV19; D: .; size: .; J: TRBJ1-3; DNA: TGTGCCAGTAGTATAGCGACCACCCTTTCGCTATATTTT; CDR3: CASSIATTLSLYF
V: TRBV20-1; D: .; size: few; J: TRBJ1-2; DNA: TGCAGTGCTATGGTCAGTTATGGCTACACCTTC; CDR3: CSAMVSYGYTF
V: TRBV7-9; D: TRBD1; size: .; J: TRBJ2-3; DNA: TGTGCCTCACAGGGGGCAGGAGATACGCAGTATTTT; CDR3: CASQGAGDTQYF
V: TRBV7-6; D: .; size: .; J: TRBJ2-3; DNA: TGTGCCAGCAGCTTAGAGGGGGGGCGCACAGATACGCAGTATTTT; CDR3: CASSLEGGRTDTQYF
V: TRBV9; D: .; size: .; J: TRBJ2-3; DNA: TGTGCCAGCAGCGTCGGGACGACTAGCACAGATACGCAGTATTTT; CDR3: CASSVGTTSTDTQYF
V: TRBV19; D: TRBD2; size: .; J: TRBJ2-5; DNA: TGTGCCAGTAGTATTGGGACTAGCGGGGAGTGGACCCAGTACTTC; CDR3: CASSIGTSGEWTQYF
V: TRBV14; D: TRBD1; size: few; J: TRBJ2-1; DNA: TGTGCCAGCAGCCAGGGGCCCGGGACAGGGGCCTACAATGAGCAGTTCTTC; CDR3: CASSQGPGTGAYNEQFF
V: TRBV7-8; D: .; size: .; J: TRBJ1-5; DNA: TGTGCCAGCAGCTTCGAAGGCCATCAGCCCCAGCATTTT; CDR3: CASSFEGHQPQHF
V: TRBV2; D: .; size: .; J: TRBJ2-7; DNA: TGTGCCAGCAGTCCCCATCAAGAGCAGTACTTC; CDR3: CASSPHQEQYF
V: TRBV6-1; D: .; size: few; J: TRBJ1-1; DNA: TGTGCCAGCAGTGCGCCAGGGCGTTACACTGAAGCTTTCTTT; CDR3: CASSAPGRYTEAFF
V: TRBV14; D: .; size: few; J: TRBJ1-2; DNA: TGTGCCAGCAGCCCCGGGTCCGGATATGGCTACACCTTC; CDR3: CASSPGSGYGYTF
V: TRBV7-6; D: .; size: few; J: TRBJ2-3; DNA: TGTGCCAGCAGCTTAGGCCTAGGAAGCACAGATACGCAGTATTTT; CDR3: CASSLGLGSTDTQYF
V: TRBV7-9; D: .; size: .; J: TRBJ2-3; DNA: TGTGCCAGCAGCGTAGGACTTTTTCCCACAGATACGCAGTATTTT; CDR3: CASSVGLFPTDTQYF
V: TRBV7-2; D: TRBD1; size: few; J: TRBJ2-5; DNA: TGTGCCAGCAGCTTGGCGCCGCAGGGGGAAGAGACCCAGTACTTC; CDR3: CASSLAPQGEETQYF
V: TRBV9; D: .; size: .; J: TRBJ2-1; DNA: TGTGCCAGCAGCCCCCGACGGGCGGAGAACTACAATGAGCAGTTCTTC; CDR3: CASSPRRAENYNEQFF
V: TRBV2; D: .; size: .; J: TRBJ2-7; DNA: TGTGCCAGCTCAAAAACCTACGAGCAGTACTTC; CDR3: CASSKTYEQYF
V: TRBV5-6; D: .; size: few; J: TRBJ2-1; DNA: TGTGCCAGCAGCTTGGCCGATAATGAGCAGTTCTTC; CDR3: CASSLADNEQFF